The entry below gives a single T cell receptor (beta chain) sequence along with its context. Antigen unknown. The data derive from a study of cytomegalovirus exposure and HLA in healthy donors. Primers for the PCR totalled 60 Vbeta and 13 Jbeta. Assay: immunoSEQ multiplex PCR; the TCRdb copy retains only in-frame clones and omits some. The repertoire table contains about 140,000 clones. Findings and caveats of the study: The authors later linked a missense DCLRE1C variant to TCR beta V- and J-gene trimming. Later analysis found that TCR beta chains associated with HLA were more clonally expanded than other, equally common chains.

The material sequenced was PBMCs. The TCR was taken from a man aged 40-50 years in good health and CMV-seronegative.

The CDR3 loop is CASSPGQTSYEQYF. The CDR3 region has the DNA TGTGCCAGCAGCCCGGGACAAACTTCCTACGAGCAGTACTTC. The chain links TRBV7-2 to TRBJ2-7, with a weak D call TRBD1 (6 bases). The germline V gene has CDR1 SGHTA and CDR2 FQGNSA. V shed 5 bases and J shed 1 base, with 12 bases lying between them. This CDR3 has 14 residues.